Only a few counts were recorded for the clone carrying this TCR beta chain. The data originate from a study of CD8 T cells in Susac syndrome. Random hexamers were used to reverse transcribe the RNA input (about 0.5 to 1 ug). Amplification of TCR beta CDR3 spanned 54 Vbeta and 13 Jbeta via immunoSEQ multiplex PCR. MiXCR, applied by TCRdb to the immunoSEQ multiplex PCR reads, yields one record per CDR3 protein. This sample has 180,000 or so distinct CDR3 sequences, with around 94% found just once. Peripheral blood CD8+ and CD4+ T cells were profiled by TCR beta sequencing. This CDR3 is built from 13 residues. The V end was cut by 10 bases, the J end by 1 base, with 14 bases between. Germline V gene sequence: CDR1 ENHRY, CDR2 SYGVKD.

V usage is TRBV10-3 and J usage is TRBJ2-7; maybe TRBD1 (6 bases). The source of this sequence is a human donor in good health. The sample was CD4+ T cells from PBMCs. The CDR3 is CATSGQGSYEQYF. CDR3 in DNA: TGTGCCACCTCGGGACAAGGGTCCTACGAGCAGTACTTC.